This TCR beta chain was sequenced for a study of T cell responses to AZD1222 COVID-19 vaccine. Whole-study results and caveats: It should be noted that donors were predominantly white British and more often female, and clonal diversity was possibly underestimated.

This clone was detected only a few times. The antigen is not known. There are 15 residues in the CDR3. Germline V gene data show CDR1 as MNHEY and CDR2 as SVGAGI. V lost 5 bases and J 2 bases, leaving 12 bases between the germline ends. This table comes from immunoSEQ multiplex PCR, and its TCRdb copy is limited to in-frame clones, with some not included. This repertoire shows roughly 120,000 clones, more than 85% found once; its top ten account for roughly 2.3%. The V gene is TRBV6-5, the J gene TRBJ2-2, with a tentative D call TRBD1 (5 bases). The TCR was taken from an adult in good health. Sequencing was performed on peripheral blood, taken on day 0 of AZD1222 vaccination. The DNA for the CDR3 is TGTGCCAGCAGTCGGACACAGAGCAACACCGGGGAGCTGTTTTTT. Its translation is CASSRTQSNTGELFF.